This paragraph reports one T cell receptor (beta chain). What it recognizes is unknown. The data were obtained in a study of cytomegalovirus exposure and HLA in healthy donors. Study outcomes and limitations: Most TCR sequences were uncommon, yet certain public TCRs appeared in many donors.

Trimming pared 0 bases from V and 3 bases from J, leaving 11 bases between. The CDR3 covers 15 residues. Germline V lookup: CDR1 SGHTA, CDR2 FQGNSA. 60 Vbeta and 13 Jbeta primers were used in PCR. Source study methods: Later, an analysis found around 77 million unique TCR beta chains, and about 9.9 million of these were shared. The table came from immunoSEQ multiplex PCR; TCRdb's copy has only in-frame clones and leaves some out. V and J calls and clone size are copied from that table; D and trimming were computed from the DNA. The sample comprises roughly 120,000 clones, about 8.5% of which are singletons, and 4.5% to 5.5% rests with the top ten.

This clonotype was sampled from a middle-aged man in good health and CMV-seronegative. The V gene is TRBV7-2, the J gene TRBJ1-1, with D possibly being TRBD1 (5 bases). Sequencing was performed on PBMCs. As DNA, the CDR3 is TGTGCCAGCAGCTTAGCGGCGACAGAGCACACTGAAGCTTTCTTT. Its protein product is CASSLAATEHTEAFF.